This T cell receptor beta chain came from a study of OX40 agonist ivuxolimab in advanced cancers. Study overall: The treatment was a fully human IgG2 OX40 agonist, ivuxolimab. Participants could have had prior anti-PD-1, anti-PD-L1 or anti-CTLA-4 therapy, and about 40% had some.

Blood was sampled at baseline, cycle 4 day 1, and cycle 7 day 1. The table lists this clone with a count of one. Looked up from germline, CDR1 is SGHDN and CDR2 is FVKESK. Trimming pared 4 bases from V and 2 bases from J, leaving 5 bases between. The CDR3 has 12 amino acids. The data were produced by immunoSEQ multiplex PCR, yet TCRdb's version contains in-frame clones alone and is incomplete. The repertoire holds 90,000 or so clones, with 89% as singletons. The TCR comes from an adult with an advanced solid tumor such as melanoma, head and neck, liver or kidney cancer. The sample in question was CD4+ or CD8+ T cells sorted from blood, obtained in a trial of the OX40 agonist ivuxolimab. J is TRBJ1-1 and V is TRBV14; the D is unclear. CDR3 protein: CASSRQNTEAFF. CDR3 nucleotide sequence: TGTGCCAGCAGCCGTCAAAACACTGAAGCTTTCTTT.